This T cell receptor beta chain derives from a study of human T cells and chemical hapten exposure (dated by TCRdb to the early 2020s). Concerning the study at large: For sensitization, 2% DPC in acetone was applied to an approximately 2 cm by approximately 2 cm area of upper inner arm skin. The patient cohort, mostly female, included alopecia areata with under or over 50% scalp involvement, alopecia totalis and alopecia universalis. In alopecia patients, the study followed how the peripheral blood TCR repertoire changed in vivo over primary and secondary sensitization to diphenylcyclopropenone (DPC), a hapten. Patch testing on the upper back used Finn chambers containing 0.01% DPC, with scoring done after 6 days according to International Contact Dermatitis Research Group standards. About 30 alopecia patients provided blood for TCR sequencing at one to four time points (pre-sensitization, 2, 6 and 24 weeks). The libraries were sequenced as a pool, and the TCR yield per sample differed mostly because of small variations in library volumes within the pool. Patients additionally received weekly therapeutic DPC doses to the scalp throughout the approximately 22-week study period. Patient blood was sampled pre-sensitization (week 0) and at 2, 6 and about 24 weeks after DPC sensitization. From each blood RNA sample, both TCR alpha and TCR beta chains were sequenced. Study-wide conclusions, independent of this receptor: Alopecia, a presumed autoimmune disease, was present in all patients, so the immune response of the patients might differ from that of healthy individuals. After repeated subsampling, the strength of the expansion versus patch-test correlation and the threshold at which it became significant changed. DPC sensitization did not change the number of TCRs with a frequency above 1 in 1000, and there was no evidence of changes in global repertoire structure. A positive correlation was found between the number of PT1 expanded TCRs and patch test score, with significance reached at thresholds 8, 16 and 32 but not 4. Expanded TCRs formed significantly more large CDR3 similarity clusters than pre-sensitization or healthy control sets, consistent with antigen-driven responses.

In this sample, this clonotype turned up a few times. The target of this receptor is not known. No quality values exist for individual bases; no much larger clone is one base distant. In the germline V gene (reference sequence), CDR1 corresponds to SGHNT and CDR2 to YYREEE. The CDR3 covers 16 residues, taking in both the cysteine and the phenylalanine. Only the CDR3 region is kept as DNA, spanning 48 bases read in frame from base 1. At the junction V is shortened by 0 bases and J by 4 bases; bases outside the gene matches: 7. The sample's time point label, in plain terms: pre-sensitization, week 0. Sample treatment or condition, as interpreted from the label and publication: therapeutic diphenylcyclopropenone sensitization with weekly scalp DPC. Total RNA was isolated from unfractionated whole blood collected in Tempus Blood RNA tubes. At each patch-test visit, blood was drawn before the patch test was applied. Patients were considered eligible if aged 18 to 70, diagnosed with alopecia and deemed suitable for DPC therapy, and patients were excluded if pregnant.

Library method: RACE. Instrument on record: NextSeq 500. During library preparation, unique molecular identifiers were attached to individual cDNA molecules so that TCRs could be counted in a quantitative, reproducible way. The paper's data handling went like this. The median number of TCRs per sample was over 95,000, ranging from 23,224 to 690,600. The Decombinator software suite was used to annotate V, J and CDR3 in the TCR reads. Every sample was subsampled to the same number of TCRs (28,000) for the PS versus PT1 abundance plots. Expanded TCRs were defined as absent before sensitization and observed at least eight times at the 2-week time point. The public reads were run again by TCRdb, first through fastp at Q25 and then through MiXCR, and only productive beta chains were kept. Rows with a matching CDR3 protein are joined into one entry that keeps the most common DNA and genes. TCRdb's processing, not the study's, gives the V and J calls here. Here the sample has tens of thousands of distinct CDR3 sequences; roughly 12% occur a single time. 1.9% of the sample is taken by the ten largest.

The rearranged chain carries TRBV5-4 and TRBJ1-1, and TRBD1 aligns with 9 junction nucleotides. This clonotype was sampled from a woman aged 40 to 55 with alopecia areata. Some clones in this sample may be carry-over from other donors' samples. The starting material was whole blood, obtained in connection with sensitization to the hapten diphenylcyclopropenone (DPC). In nucleotides, the sequence is TGTGCCAGCAGCTTGGGACAGGGGGGATTCGTCACTGAAGCTTTCTTT. Translated, it reads CASSLGQGGFVTEAFF.